The clone carrying this T cell receptor (beta chain) was recorded a few times. What it binds is unknown. This sample was taken from a study of cytomegalovirus exposure and HLA in healthy donors. The PCR contained 60 Vbeta and 13 Jbeta primers. In the original analysis: There were 70 million to 95 million unique TCR beta chains by a later count, and approximately 11 million of them were shared. The protocol was immunoSEQ multiplex PCR, while the TCRdb copy is restricted to in-frame clones and leaves out a portion. From that table come the V and J calls and clone size; the DNA was used to work out D and trimming. The sample yields roughly 150,000 clones, approximately 82% seen once. Study-wide results and limits: According to an earlier analysis, most TCR beta V segments yielded productive rearrangements about 90% or about 30% of the time.

This clonotype was sampled from a male donor in good health and CMV-seropositive. Sequenced: PBMCs.

The DNA of the CDR3 is TGTGCCACTAGGGACAGAAACTACGAGCAGTACTTC. Encoded protein: CATRDRNYEQYF. The chain employs TRBV2 and TRBJ2-7, with 7 bases that match TRBD1. J was trimmed by 3 bases and V by 10 bases; bases with no gene match: 6. The germline V gene has CDR1 SNHLY and CDR2 FYNNEI. The CDR3 is 12 residues long.